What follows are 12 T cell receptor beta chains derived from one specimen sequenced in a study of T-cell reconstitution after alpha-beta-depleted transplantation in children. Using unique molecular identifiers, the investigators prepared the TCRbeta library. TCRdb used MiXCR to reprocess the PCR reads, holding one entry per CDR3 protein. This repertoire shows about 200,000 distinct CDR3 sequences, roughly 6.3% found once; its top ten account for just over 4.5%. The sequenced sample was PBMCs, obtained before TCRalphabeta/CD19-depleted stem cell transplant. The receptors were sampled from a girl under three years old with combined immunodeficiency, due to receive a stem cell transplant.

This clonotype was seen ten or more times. CDR3 nucleotides: TGTGCCAGCAGCGCCCCACAGGGGGCGCATCAGCCCCAGCATTTT. This translates into CASSAPQGAHQPQHF. V gene TRBV28 combines with J gene TRBJ1-5; 9 bases are a match to TRBD1. Germline V gene data show CDR1 as MDHEN and CDR2 as SYDVKM. Trimming cost V 6 bases and J 5 bases; bases outside gene matches: 8. The CDR3 totals 15 residues.

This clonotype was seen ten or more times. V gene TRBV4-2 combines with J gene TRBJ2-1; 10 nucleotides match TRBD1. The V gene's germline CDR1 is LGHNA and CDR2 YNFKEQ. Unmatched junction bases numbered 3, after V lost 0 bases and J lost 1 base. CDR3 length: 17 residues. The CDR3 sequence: CASSQERTGGSYNEQFF. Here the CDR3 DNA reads TGTGCCAGCAGCCAAGAGAGGACAGGGGGTTCCTACAATGAGCAGTTCTTC.

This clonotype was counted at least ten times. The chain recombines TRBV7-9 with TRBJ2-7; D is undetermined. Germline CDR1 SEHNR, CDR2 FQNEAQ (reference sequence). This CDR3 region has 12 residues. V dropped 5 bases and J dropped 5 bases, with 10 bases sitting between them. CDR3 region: CASSLRVDEQYF. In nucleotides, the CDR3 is TGTGCCAGCAGCCTTCGGGTCGACGAGCAGTACTTC.

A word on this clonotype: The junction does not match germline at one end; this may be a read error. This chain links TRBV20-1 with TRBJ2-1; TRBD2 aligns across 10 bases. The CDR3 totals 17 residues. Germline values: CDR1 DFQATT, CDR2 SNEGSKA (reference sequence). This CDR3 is CCAIRSAAGGHHNEQFF. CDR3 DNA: TGCTGTGCTATCCGGTCCGCAGCGGGGGGGCACCACAATGAGCAGTTCTTC.

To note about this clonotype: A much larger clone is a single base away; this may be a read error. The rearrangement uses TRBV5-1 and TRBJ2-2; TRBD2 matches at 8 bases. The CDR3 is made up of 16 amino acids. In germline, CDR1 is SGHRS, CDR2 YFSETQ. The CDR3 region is CVSSLDRLAQSGELFF. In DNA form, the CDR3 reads TGCGTCAGCAGCTTGGATCGACTAGCGCAAAGCGGGGAGCTGTTTTTT.

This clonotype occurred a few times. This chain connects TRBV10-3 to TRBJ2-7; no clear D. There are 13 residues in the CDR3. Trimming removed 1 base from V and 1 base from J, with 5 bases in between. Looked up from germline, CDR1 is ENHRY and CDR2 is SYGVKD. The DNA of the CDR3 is TGTGCCATCAGTGAGTTCCTTTCCTACGAGCAGTACTTC. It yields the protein CAISEFLSYEQYF.

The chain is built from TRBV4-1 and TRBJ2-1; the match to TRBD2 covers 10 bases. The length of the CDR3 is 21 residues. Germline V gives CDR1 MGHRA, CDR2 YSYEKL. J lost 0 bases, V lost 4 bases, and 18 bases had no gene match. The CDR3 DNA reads TGCGCCAGCAGCCCCAGAAGCTGGCTTGGTAGCGGGAGGAGCTCCTACAATGAGCAGTTCTTC. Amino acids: CASSPRSWLGSGRSSYNEQFF.

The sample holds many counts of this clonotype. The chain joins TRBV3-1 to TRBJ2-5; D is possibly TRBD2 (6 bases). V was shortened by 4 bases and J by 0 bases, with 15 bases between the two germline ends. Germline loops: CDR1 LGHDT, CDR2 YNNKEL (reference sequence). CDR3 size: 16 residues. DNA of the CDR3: TGTGCCAGCAGCCCCCCTTTGCGGGGAGACCAAGAGACCCAGTACTTC. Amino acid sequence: CASSPPLRGDQETQYF.

This CDR3 reads CSARSARMFDGYTF. The CDR3 DNA reads as TGCAGTGCTAGGTCGGCCAGGATGTTCGATGGCTACACCTTC. V is TRBV20-1 and J is TRBJ1-2, with D hard to call. Trimming left V 3 bases short and J 6 bases short, with 17 bases between. Per the germline V gene, CDR1 is DFQATT and CDR2 is SNEGSKA (reference sequence). CDR3 length equals 14 residues.

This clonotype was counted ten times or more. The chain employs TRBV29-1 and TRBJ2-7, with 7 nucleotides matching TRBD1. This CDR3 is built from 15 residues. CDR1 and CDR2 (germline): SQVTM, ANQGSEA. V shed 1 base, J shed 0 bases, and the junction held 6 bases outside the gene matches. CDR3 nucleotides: TGCAGCGTTGAAGGACAGGGTGGGAGCTCCTACGAGCAGTACTTC. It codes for CSVEGQGGSSYEQYF.

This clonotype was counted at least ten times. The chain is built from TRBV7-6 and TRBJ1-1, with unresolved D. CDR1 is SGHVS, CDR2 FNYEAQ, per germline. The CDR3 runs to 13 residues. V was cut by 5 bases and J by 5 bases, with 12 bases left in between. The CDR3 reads CASSRTGGTEAFF. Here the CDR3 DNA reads TGTGCCAGCAGCCGAACCGGTGGGACTGAAGCTTTCTTT.

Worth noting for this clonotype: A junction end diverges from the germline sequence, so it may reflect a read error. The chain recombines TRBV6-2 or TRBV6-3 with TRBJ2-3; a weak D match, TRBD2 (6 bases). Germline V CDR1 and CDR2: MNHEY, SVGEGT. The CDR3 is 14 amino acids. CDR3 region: CTSCFGSITDTQYF. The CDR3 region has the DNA TGTACCAGCTGTTTCGGGAGTATCACAGATACGCAGTATTTT.